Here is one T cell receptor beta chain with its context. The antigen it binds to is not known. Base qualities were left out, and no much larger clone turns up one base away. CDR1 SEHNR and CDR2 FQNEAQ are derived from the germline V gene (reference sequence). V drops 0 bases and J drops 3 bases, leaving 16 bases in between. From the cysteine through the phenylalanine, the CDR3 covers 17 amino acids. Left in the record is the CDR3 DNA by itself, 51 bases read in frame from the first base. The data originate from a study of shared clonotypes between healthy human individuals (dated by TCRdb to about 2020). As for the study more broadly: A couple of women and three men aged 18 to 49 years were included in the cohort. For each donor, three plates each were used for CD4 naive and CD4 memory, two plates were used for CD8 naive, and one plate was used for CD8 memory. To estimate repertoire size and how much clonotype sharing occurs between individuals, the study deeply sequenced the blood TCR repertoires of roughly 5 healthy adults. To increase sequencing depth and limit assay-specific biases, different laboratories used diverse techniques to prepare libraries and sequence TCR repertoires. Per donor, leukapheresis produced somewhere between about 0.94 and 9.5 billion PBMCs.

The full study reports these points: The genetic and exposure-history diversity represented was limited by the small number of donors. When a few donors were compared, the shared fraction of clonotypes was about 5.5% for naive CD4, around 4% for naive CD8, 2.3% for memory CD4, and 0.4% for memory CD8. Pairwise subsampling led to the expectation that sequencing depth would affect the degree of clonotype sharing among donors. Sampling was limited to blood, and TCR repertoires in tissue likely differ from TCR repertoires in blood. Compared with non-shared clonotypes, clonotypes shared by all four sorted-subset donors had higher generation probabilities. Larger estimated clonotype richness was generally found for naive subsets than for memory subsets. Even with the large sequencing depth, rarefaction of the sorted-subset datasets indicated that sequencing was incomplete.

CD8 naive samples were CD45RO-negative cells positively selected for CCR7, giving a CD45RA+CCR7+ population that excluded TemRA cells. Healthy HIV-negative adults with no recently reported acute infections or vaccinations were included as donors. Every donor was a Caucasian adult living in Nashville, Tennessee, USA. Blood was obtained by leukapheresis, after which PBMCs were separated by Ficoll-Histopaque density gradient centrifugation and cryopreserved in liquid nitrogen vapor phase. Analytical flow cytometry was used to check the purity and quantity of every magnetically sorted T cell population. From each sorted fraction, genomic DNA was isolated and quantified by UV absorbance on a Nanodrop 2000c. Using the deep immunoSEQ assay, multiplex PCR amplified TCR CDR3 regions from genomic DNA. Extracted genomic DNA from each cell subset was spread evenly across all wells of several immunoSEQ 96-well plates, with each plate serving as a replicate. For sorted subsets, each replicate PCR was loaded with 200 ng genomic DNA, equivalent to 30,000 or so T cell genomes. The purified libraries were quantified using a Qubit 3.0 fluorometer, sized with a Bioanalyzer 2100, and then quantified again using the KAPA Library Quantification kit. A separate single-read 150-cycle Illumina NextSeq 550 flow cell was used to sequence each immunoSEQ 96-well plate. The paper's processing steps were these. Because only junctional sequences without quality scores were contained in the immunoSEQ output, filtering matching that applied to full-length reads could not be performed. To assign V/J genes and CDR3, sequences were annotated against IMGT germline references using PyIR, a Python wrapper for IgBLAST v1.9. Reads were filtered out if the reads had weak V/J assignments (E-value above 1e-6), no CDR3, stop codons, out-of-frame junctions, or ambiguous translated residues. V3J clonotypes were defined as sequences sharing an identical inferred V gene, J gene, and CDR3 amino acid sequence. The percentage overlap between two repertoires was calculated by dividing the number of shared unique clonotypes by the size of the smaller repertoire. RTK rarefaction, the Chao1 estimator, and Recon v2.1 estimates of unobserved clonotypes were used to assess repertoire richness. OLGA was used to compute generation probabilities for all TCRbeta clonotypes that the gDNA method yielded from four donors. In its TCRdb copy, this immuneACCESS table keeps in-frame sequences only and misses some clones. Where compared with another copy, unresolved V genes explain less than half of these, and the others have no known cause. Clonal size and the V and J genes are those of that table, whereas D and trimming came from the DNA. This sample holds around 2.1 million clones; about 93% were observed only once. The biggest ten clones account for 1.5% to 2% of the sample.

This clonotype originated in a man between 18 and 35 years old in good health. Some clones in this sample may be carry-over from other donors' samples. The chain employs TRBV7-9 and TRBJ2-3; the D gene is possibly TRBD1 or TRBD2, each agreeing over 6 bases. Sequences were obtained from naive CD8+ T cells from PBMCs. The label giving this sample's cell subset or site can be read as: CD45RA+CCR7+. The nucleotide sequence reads TGTGCCAGCAGCTTAGCGCGGGACATGTGGGGGACAGATACGCAGTATTTT. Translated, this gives CASSLARDMWGTDTQYF.